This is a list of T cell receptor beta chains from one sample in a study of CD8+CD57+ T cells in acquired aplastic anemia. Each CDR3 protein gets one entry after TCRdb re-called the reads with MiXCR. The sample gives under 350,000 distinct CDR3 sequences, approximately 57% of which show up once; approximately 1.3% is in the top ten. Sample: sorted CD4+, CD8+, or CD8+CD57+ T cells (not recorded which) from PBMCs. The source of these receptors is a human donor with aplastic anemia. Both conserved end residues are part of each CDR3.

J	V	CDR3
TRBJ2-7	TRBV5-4	CASSRGPGQDEQYF
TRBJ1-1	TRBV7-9	CASSLPGGQEAFF
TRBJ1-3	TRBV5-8	CASSPGTGSGNTIYF
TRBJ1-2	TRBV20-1	CSSQQGGGYTF
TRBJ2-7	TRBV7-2	CASRGDLREQYF
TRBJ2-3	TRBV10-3	CAARNRVESTDTQYF
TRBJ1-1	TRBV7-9	CASSPQGVFGTEAFF
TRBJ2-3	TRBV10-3	CAISASTASTDTQYF
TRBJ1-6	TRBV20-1	CSARDRGEGLNSPLHF
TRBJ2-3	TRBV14	CASSQVLHTQYF
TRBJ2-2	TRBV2	CSRGLAGTGELFF
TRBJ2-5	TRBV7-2	CASSLGLDRGEETQYF
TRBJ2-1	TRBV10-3	CAISESQGLAGANNEQFF
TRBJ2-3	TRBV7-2	CASSYWGGLSTDTQYF
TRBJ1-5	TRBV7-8	CASSMGGQPQHF
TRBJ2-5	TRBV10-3	CAISHQGEGEQETQYF
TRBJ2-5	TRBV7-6	CASSSLAGGPETQYF